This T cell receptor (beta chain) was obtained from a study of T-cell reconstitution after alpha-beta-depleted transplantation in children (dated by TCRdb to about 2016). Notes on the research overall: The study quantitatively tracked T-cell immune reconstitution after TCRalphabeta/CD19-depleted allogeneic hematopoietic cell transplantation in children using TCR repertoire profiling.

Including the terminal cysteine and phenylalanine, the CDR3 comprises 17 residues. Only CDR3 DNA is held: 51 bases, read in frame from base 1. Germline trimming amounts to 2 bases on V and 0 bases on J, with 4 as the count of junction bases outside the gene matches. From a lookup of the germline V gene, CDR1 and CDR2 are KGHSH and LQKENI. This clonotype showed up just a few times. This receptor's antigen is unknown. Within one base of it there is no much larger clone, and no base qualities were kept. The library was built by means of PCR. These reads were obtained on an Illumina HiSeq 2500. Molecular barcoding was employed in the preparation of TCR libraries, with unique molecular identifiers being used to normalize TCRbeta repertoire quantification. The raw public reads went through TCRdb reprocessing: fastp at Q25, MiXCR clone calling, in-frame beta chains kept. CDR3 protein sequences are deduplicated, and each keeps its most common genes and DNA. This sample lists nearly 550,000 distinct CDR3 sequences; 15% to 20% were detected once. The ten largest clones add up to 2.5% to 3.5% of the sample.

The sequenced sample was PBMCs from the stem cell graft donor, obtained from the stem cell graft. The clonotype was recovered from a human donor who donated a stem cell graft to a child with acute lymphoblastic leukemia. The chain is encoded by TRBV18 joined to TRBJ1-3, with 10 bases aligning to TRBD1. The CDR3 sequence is CASSPVRTGGSGNTIYF. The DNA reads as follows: TGTGCCAGCTCACCAGTGCGGACAGGGGGCTCTGGAAACACCATATATTTT.